The 20 T cell receptor beta chains below were found in one sample sequenced in a study of cytomegalovirus exposure and HLA in healthy donors. The PCR employed 60 Vbeta primers together with 13 Jbeta primers. Only in-frame clones appear in the TCRdb table, and some are missing; sequencing was by immunoSEQ multiplex PCR. Of more than 95,000 clones in the sample, approximately 83% were seen once. Specimen: PBMCs. All receptors derive from a man between 18 and 29 years old in good health and CMV-seronegative.

The V and J genes are TRBV14 and TRBJ1-3; possibly TRBD1 for D (6 bases). V shed 5 bases and J shed 4 bases, with 12 bases lying between them. The CDR3 runs 14 residues. Germline V gene lookup returns CDR1 SGHDN and CDR2 FVKESK. The CDR3, as DNA: TGTGCCAGCAGCTCCAGGGGATGGGGAAACACCATATATTTT. This gives the protein CASSSRGWGNTIYF.

The chain uses TRBV4-1 and TRBJ1-2; 12 nucleotides align to TRBD1. The CDR3 is made up of 14 amino acids. Germline CDR1 MGHRA, CDR2 YSYEKL. V was clipped by 7 bases and J by 5 bases; unmatched bases: 5. CDR3 sequence reads: CASTRDRGLYGYTF. As DNA, the CDR3 is TGCGCCAGCACCCGGGACAGGGGGCTTTATGGCTACACCTTC.

The V call is TRBV7-9, the J call TRBJ2-3, with a tentative D call TRBD2 (6 bases). The ends were cut back, 5 bases at V and 6 bases at J, with 18 bases in the middle. This CDR3 region has 15 residues. Germline lookup yields CDR1 SEHNR and CDR2 FQNEAQ (reference sequence). The CDR3 sequence is CASSRPRLASDTQYF. The CDR3 DNA is TGTGCCAGCAGCCGTCCGAGGCTAGCGTCGGATACGCAGTATTTT.

The rearrangement links TRBV4-3 to TRBJ2-1; 14 nucleotides line up with TRBD2. The trim removed 3 bases at V and 8 bases at J, leaving 15 bases unmatched. The CDR3 loop spans 19 amino acids. Germline assignment: CDR1 LGHNA and CDR2 YSLEER. Here the CDR3 reads CASSQGGLAGVSGFDEQFF. The CDR3 DNA sequence: TGCGCCAGCAGCCAGGGGGGACTAGCGGGAGTGAGTGGTTTCGATGAGCAGTTCTTC.

The rearrangement uses TRBV10-2 and TRBJ2-1; maybe TRBD1 (6 bases). The CDR3 runs 14 residues. Trimming left V 7 bases short and J 2 bases short, with 12 bases between. CDR1 and CDR2 from the germline V gene are WSHSY and SAAADI. CDR3 bases: TGCGCCAGCACCCAAACAGGGCCCTACAATGAGCAGTTCTTC. Its translation: CASTQTGPYNEQFF.

This clone came up a few times. V usage is TRBV25-1 and J usage is TRBJ1-4, with TRBD1 as a possible D gene (5 bases). V shed 0 bases and J shed 6 bases, with 11 bases lying between them. Germline V gene sequence: CDR1 MGHDK, CDR2 SYGVNS. CDR3 length: 15 amino acids. CDR3 in amino acids: CASSEYRGGDEKLFF. The CDR3 nucleotides read TGTGCCAGCAGTGAATATAGGGGAGGGGATGAAAAACTGTTTTTT.

The chain uses TRBV5-4 and TRBJ1-1; D gene unclear. Trimming took 4 bases from V and 3 from J, leaving 10 bases between them. CDR1 and CDR2 from the germline V gene are SGHNT and YYREEE (reference sequence). CDR3 length: 13 residues. The CDR3 DNA reads TGTGCCAGCAGCCAAACAGATGACACTGAAGCTTTCTTT. Its translation: CASSQTDDTEAFF.

The chain joins TRBV19 to TRBJ2-7; possible D gene TRBD1, 5 bases. V shed 5 bases and J shed 3 bases, with 14 bases lying between them. In germline, CDR1 is LNHDA, CDR2 SQIVND (reference sequence). The CDR3 is made up of 14 amino acids. The CDR3 nucleotides read TGTGCCAGTAGTGGCATAGGGGCCCTCTACGAGCAGTACTTC. Amino acid sequence: CASSGIGALYEQYF.

This rearrangement joins TRBV28 to TRBJ1-6, with a possible D match to TRBD1 (6 bases). The CDR3 covers 13 residues. Trimming removed 2 bases at V and 9 bases at J, with 8 bases between. In germline, CDR1 is MDHEN, CDR2 SYDVKM. The CDR3, as DNA: TGTGCCAGCAGTTTAACAGGGAGTTCACCCCTCCACTTT. It translates to CASSLTGSSPLHF. The variable domain in full, completed from reference TRBV28 and TRBJ1-6, reads DVKVTQSSRYLVKRTGEKVFLECVQDMDHENMFWYRQDPGLGLRLIYFSYDVKMKEKGDIPEGYSVSREKKERFSLILESASTNQTSMYLCASSLTGSSPLHFGNGTRLTVT.

This clone was seen a single time. The chain employs TRBV11-2 and TRBJ1-1; 8 bases are shared with TRBD1. Trimming cost V 3 bases and J 4 bases; bases outside gene matches: 10. Germline V gives CDR1 SGHAT, CDR2 FQNNGV. The CDR3 is 16 residues long. The chain's CDR3 is CASSFRQGYPVTEAFF. In DNA, the CDR3 is TGTGCCAGCAGCTTCCGACAGGGGTATCCGGTCACTGAAGCTTTCTTT.

The V and J genes are TRBV29-1 and TRBJ2-1; 7 bases match TRBD2. Germline-derived CDR1 and CDR2 are SQVTM and ANQGSEA. This CDR3 has 14 amino acids. Losses at the gene ends were 0 bases for V and 11 bases for J; bases not matched to a gene: 10. CDR3 loop: CSVEDRQGGEKQFF. The CDR3 coding sequence is TGCAGCGTTGAAGATCGGCAGGGAGGGGAAAAGCAGTTCTTC.

This chain joins TRBV5-5 and TRBJ1-1; the D gene is possibly TRBD1 (5 bases). This CDR3 contains 14 residues. Germline-derived CDR1 and CDR2 are SGHKS and YYEKEE (reference sequence). V dropped 4 bases and J dropped 5 bases, with 15 bases sitting between them. The CDR3 DNA sequence: TGTGCCAGCAGCCTGGACAATTTTGTAACTGAAGCTTTCTTT. This sequence encodes CASSLDNFVTEAFF.

The J gene is TRBJ1-2, the V gene TRBV28; 7 bases fit TRBD1. V lost 5 bases and J lost 6; bases outside the gene matches: 21. The CDR3 consists of 18 residues. Germline CDR1 and CDR2: MDHEN and SYDVKM. CDR3 DNA: TGTGCCAGCAGTCCCGAACGGGACAGCTGGCTATCGGGCGATGGCTACACCTTC. Its protein is CASSPERDSWLSGDGYTF.

This chain uses TRBV19 with TRBJ2-7, with 11 nucleotides matching TRBD2. CDR1 and CDR2 (germline): LNHDA, SQIVND (reference sequence). The V segment lost 5 bases and the J segment 5 bases; nucleotides outside the gene matches: 8. The CDR3 spans 15 residues. CDR3: CASSYLAGGPDEQYF. The DNA for the CDR3 is TGTGCCAGTAGTTACTTAGCGGGAGGGCCCGACGAGCAGTACTTC.

J is TRBJ1-5 and V is TRBV27; D might be TRBD1 (5 bases). Germline assignment: CDR1 MNHEY and CDR2 SMNVEV (reference sequence). Trimming removed 3 bases from V and 0 bases from J, with 9 bases in between. CDR3 length: 15 amino acids. CDR3 sequence reads: CASSLQGNSNQPQHF. DNA for the CDR3: TGTGCCAGCAGTTTGCAGGGTAATAGCAATCAGCCCCAGCATTTT.

The V gene is TRBV14, the J gene TRBJ2-7, with 10 bases lining up with TRBD2. Trimming at V came to 1 base and at J to 0 bases, leaving 3 bases not matched to a gene. The CDR3 spans 16 residues. CDR1 and CDR2 from the germline V gene are SGHDN and FVKESK. The CDR3 protein is CASSQGLAGYSYEQYF. CDR3 nucleotide sequence: TGTGCCAGCAGCCAAGGACTAGCGGGTTACTCCTACGAGCAGTACTTC.

J is TRBJ2-7 and V is TRBV30; 10 bases line up with TRBD1. Germline loops: CDR1 GTSNPN, CDR2 SVGIG (reference sequence). Losses at the gene ends were 2 bases for V and 6 bases for J; bases not matched to a gene: 13. This CDR3 region has 16 residues. The CDR3 DNA follows: TGTGCCTGGAGTTCACGCCCCGGGACAGGGGTCTCCGAGCAGTACTTC. This translates into CAWSSRPGTGVSEQYF.

V is TRBV18 and J is TRBJ1-5; no firm D call. CDR3 length equals 13 residues. Trimming left V 3 bases short and J 5 bases short, with 8 bases between. CDR1 KGHSH and CDR2 LQKENI come from the germline V gene. CDR3 bases: TGTGCCAGCTCACCTAGAGGTGATCAGCCCCAGCATTTT. Translated: CASSPRGDQPQHF. The whole variable domain, remainder taken from reference TRBV18 and TRBJ1-5, is NAGVMQNPRHLVRRRGQEARLRCSPMKGHSHVYWYRQLPEEGLKFMVYLQKENIIDESGMPKERFSAEFPKEGPSILRIQQVVRGDSAAYFCASSPRGDQPQHFGDGTRLSIL.

The genes are TRBV9 and TRBJ2-2, with 7 bases fitting TRBD2. CDR1 and CDR2 from the germline V gene are SGDLS and YYNGEE. Germline trimming cut 2 bases from V and 4 bases from J; bases unmatched to any gene: 8. CDR3 length equals 16 residues. DNA for the CDR3: TGTGCCAGCAGCGTCGTAGCGGGTCCGTCCACCGGGGAGCTGTTTTTT. Translating gives CASSVVAGPSTGELFF.

This clone was counted between two and nine times. The chain links TRBV14 to TRBJ2-2; weak D call: TRBD1 (5 bases). The germline V and J ends were trimmed by 2 bases and 4 bases, with 11 bases remaining between them. Germline V gene sequence: CDR1 SGHDN, CDR2 FVKESK. The CDR3 totals 15 residues. DNA of the CDR3: TGTGCCAGCAGCCAAAGGGGTTGGGGCACCGGGGAGCTGTTTTTT. Residues: CASSQRGWGTGELFF.